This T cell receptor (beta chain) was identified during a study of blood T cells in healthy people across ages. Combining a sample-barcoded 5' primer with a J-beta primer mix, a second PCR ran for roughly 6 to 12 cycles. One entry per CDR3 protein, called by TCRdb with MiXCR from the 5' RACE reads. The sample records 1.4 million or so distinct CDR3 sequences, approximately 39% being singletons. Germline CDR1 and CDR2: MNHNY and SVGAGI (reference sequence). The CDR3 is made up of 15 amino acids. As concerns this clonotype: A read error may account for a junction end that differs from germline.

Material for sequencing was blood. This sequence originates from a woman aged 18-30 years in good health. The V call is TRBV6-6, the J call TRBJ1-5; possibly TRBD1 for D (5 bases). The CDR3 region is CASSYEGTHNRPQHF. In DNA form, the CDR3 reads TGTGCCAGCAGTTACGAGGGGACCCACAATCGGCCCCAGCATTTT.